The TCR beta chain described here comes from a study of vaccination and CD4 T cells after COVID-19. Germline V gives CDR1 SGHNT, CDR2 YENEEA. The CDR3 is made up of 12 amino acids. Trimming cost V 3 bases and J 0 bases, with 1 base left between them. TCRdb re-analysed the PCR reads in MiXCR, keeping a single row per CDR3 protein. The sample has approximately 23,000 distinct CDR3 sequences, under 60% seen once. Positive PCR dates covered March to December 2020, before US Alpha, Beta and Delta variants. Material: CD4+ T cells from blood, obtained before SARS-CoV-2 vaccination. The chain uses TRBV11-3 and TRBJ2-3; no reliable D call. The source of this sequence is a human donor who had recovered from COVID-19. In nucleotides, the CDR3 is TGTGCCAGCAGCTTTAGCACAGATACGCAGTATTTT. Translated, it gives CASSFSTDTQYF.